This passage covers 21 T cell receptor beta chains from one sample sequenced in a study of blood T cell repertoires in COVID-19. TCRdb's copy holds only in-frame clones and misses some; the assay was immunoSEQ multiplex PCR. The sample lists 160,000 or so clones, more than 70% occurring once. Input material: PBMCs or T cells enriched from blood (not recorded which). Source of these receptors: a man between 40 and 49 years old who had recovered from COVID-19.

In this sample, this clone turned up a few times. The chain is built from TRBV7-8 and TRBJ2-7; weak D call: TRBD2 (5 bases). The germline V gene has CDR1 SGHVS and CDR2 FQNEAQ. Trimming took off 0 bases at V and 2 bases at J, with 8 bases between the two ends. This CDR3 has 14 residues. CDR3: CASSLAREPYEQYF. The CDR3 DNA follows: TGTGCCAGCAGCTTAGCCCGGGAACCCTACGAGCAGTACTTC.

The gene calls are TRBV5-4 and TRBJ1-1, with 11 bases matching TRBD1. The CDR3 is 14 residues long. CDR1 and CDR2 from the germline V gene are SGHNT and YYREEE (reference sequence). V shed 3 bases and J 7 bases; nucleotides not matched to a gene: 5. The CDR3 coding sequence is TGTGCCAGCAGCTGGGGACAGGGGGATGGTGAAGCTTTCTTT. Its translation: CASSWGQGDGEAFF.

V usage is TRBV27 and J usage is TRBJ1-2; TRBD1 is a possible D gene (5 bases). CDR3 length: 13 residues. Trimming pared 7 bases from V and 4 bases from J, leaving 13 bases between. CDR1 and CDR2 (germline): MNHEY, SMNVEV (reference sequence). The CDR3 DNA sequence: TGTGCCAGCACCCCAGGGTTCAGCTATGGCTACACCTTC. Amino acid sequence: CASTPGFSYGYTF.

This clone was counted only a few times. The chain combines TRBV19 with TRBJ1-2; D might be TRBD1 (6 bases). Trimming shortened V by 3 bases and J by 4 bases, and 9 bases separated the two germline ends. The CDR3 loop spans 13 amino acids. The germline CDR1 and CDR2 sequences are LNHDA and SQIVND (reference sequence). CDR3 loop: CASSIPGAYGYTF. CDR3 DNA sequence: TGTGCCAGTAGTATTCCAGGGGCCTATGGCTACACCTTC.

The CDR3 loop reads CASSPGLAGDTQYF. The DNA for the CDR3 is TGTGCCAGCTCGCCGGGACTAGCGGGGGATACGCAGTATTTT. V usage is TRBV18 and J usage is TRBJ2-3; 13 bases are shared with TRBD2. Germline V gene sequence: CDR1 KGHSH, CDR2 LQKENI. The CDR3 runs to 14 residues. V dropped 6 bases and J dropped 6; count of bases not matched to a gene: 3.

For this clone: Additional DNA sequences in this sample encode the identical CDR3. The chain joins TRBV5-1 to TRBJ1-5; D perhaps matches TRBD1 (6 bases). Germline V gives CDR1 SGHRS, CDR2 YFSETQ. V was clipped by 0 bases and J by 4 bases, with 8 bases between them. This CDR3 contains 14 residues. CDR3 sequence (DNA): TGCGCCAGCAGCTTGGGACAGGCGAATCAGCCCCAGCATTTT. This translates into CASSLGQANQPQHF. The variable domain in full, completed from reference TRBV5-1 and TRBJ1-5, reads KAGVTQTPRYLIKTRGQQVTLSCSPISGHRSVSWYQQTPGQGLQFLFEYFSETQRNKGNFPGRFSGRQFSNSRSEMNVSTLELGDSALYLCASSLGQANQPQHFGDGTRLSIL.

This clone was recorded only once. CDR3 sequence: CASSTSIRLQGGHGYTF. CDR3 DNA sequence: TGTGCCAGCAGTACCTCAATCCGCTTACAGGGAGGGCATGGCTACACCTTC. The rearrangement uses TRBV2 and TRBJ1-2, with D tentatively TRBD1 (6 bases). The CDR3 totals 17 residues. Between the trimmed V and J ends, which lost 5 bases and 6 bases, there was a span of 25 bases. Germline CDR1 reads SNHLY; CDR2 reads FYNNEI.

This clone has just a few counts. The V gene is TRBV9, the J gene TRBJ2-1; 12 positions match TRBD2. This CDR3 comprises 17 residues. The trim removed 3 bases at V and 4 bases at J, leaving 8 bases unmatched. CDR1 and CDR2 from the germline V gene are SGDLS and YYNGEE. Here the CDR3 reads CASSEEGTSGGYNEQFF. The CDR3, as DNA: TGTGCCAGCAGCGAGGAGGGAACTAGCGGGGGGTACAATGAGCAGTTCTTC.

This rearrangement joins TRBV5-6 to TRBJ2-7; unclear D gene. The CDR3 consists of 14 residues. Trimming stripped 0 bases from V and 3 bases from J, with 10 bases between. CDR1 SGHDT and CDR2 YYEEEE come from the germline V gene. CDR3 in DNA: TGTGCCAGCAGCTTGGGAAGCTCTTACTACGAGCAGTACTTC. Translated, it gives CASSLGSSYYEQYF.

V and J are TRBV2 and TRBJ2-5; 7 nucleotides line up with TRBD2. CDR1 and CDR2 (germline): SNHLY, FYNNEI. Trimming at V came to 6 bases and at J to 1 base, leaving 8 bases not matched to a gene. CDR3 length: 15 residues. The CDR3 DNA sequence: TGTGCCAGCAGGCTCGGGGGGAAGACCCAAGAGACCCAGTACTTC. Its protein product is CASRLGGKTQETQYF.

The chain combines TRBV19 with TRBJ1-2, with 8 bases aligning to TRBD1. The CDR3 extends over 14 amino acids. V was clipped by 6 bases and J by 5 bases; unmatched bases: 8. Germline CDR1 LNHDA, CDR2 SQIVND (reference sequence). This chain's CDR3 is CASSYRGETYGYTF. The CDR3 DNA reads as TGTGCCAGTAGCTACAGGGGGGAAACATATGGCTACACCTTC.

The genes are TRBV29-1 and TRBJ1-1, with D perhaps matching TRBD1 (6 bases). The germline CDR1 and CDR2 sequences are SQVTM and ANQGSEA. Trimming left V 7 bases short and J 4 bases short, with 25 bases between. This CDR3 is built from 16 residues. The CDR3 DNA follows: TGCAGCGCTATCCCATCCCCTCGGACAGAGCGCACTGAAGCTTTCTTT. This gives the protein CSAIPSPRTERTEAFF.

V and J are TRBV19 and TRBJ1-2, with D maybe TRBD1 (6 bases). The V end was cut by 6 bases, the J end by 4 bases, with 15 bases between. The CDR3 is 14 amino acids. Per germline, CDR1 LNHDA and CDR2 SQIVND (reference sequence). CDR3 region: CASRKRGQSYGYTF. The CDR3 DNA is TGTGCCAGTAGGAAAAGGGGACAATCCTATGGCTACACCTTC.

CDR3 DNA sequence: TGTGCCAGCAGTTGGAAGACAGGGAAAGAGACCCAGTACTTC. Its translation is CASSWKTGKETQYF. The chain employs TRBV6-5 and TRBJ2-5; 7 bases fit TRBD1. Germline V gene data show CDR1 as MNHEY and CDR2 as SVGAGI. The CDR3 loop spans 14 amino acids. The V gene end was trimmed by 4 bases and the J gene end by 3 bases; junction bases not matched to a gene: 5.

The chain links TRBV7-6 to TRBJ1-1; D is possibly TRBD1 (5 bases). V shed 4 bases and J shed 2 bases, with 11 bases lying between them. The CDR3 runs 14 residues. CDR1 is SGHVS and CDR2 is FNYEAQ in the germline V gene. The CDR3 reads CASSSGRGNTEAFF. The CDR3 bases are TGTGCCAGCAGCTCAGGAAGGGGAAACACTGAAGCTTTCTTT.

The V call is TRBV15, the J call TRBJ2-3; 9 bases are shared with TRBD2. Germline lookup yields CDR1 LNHNV and CDR2 YYDKDF (reference sequence). V gave up 6 bases and J gave up 5 bases; unmatched junction bases: 9. The CDR3 totals 15 residues. In DNA, the CDR3 is TGTGCCACCAGGGCGGGGGGGGGCGAAGTAGATACGCAGTATTTT. This sequence encodes CATRAGGGEVDTQYF.

In this sample, this clone turned up once. This chain links TRBV6-6 with TRBJ2-7; TRBD1 matches 8 bases. Germline trimming cut 4 bases from V and 2 bases from J; bases unmatched to any gene: 7. Germline CDR1 and CDR2: MNHNY and SVGAGI (reference sequence). The CDR3 is 15 amino acids. CDR3 residues: CASSSSRQGTYEQYV. CDR3 in DNA: TGTGCCAGCAGTTCCTCCCGACAGGGGACCTACGAGCAGTACGTC.

This chain connects TRBV28 to TRBJ1-4; 8 bases match TRBD1. Germline V lookup: CDR1 MDHEN, CDR2 SYDVKM. The V and J ends lost 5 bases and 16 bases, in that order; junction bases with no gene match: 6. The CDR3 consists of 11 residues. This CDR3 reads CASSRQGRRFF. The CDR3, as DNA: TGTGCCAGCAGTCGACAGGGGAGGCGGTTTTTT.

The chain combines TRBV6-5 with TRBJ1-4; D unresolved. Per the germline V gene, CDR1 is MNHEY and CDR2 is SVGAGI. The V end was cut by 6 bases, the J end by 12 bases, with 14 bases between. The CDR3 is 12 residues long. In nucleotides, the CDR3 is TGTGCCAGCAGAGTAGACGGGATGGAACTGTTTTTT. It is translated as CASRVDGMELFF.

The rearrangement uses TRBV9 and TRBJ2-6; perhaps TRBD1 as D (5 bases). The CDR3 is made up of 13 amino acids. Germline V lookup: CDR1 SGDLS, CDR2 YYNGEE. Trimming took 4 bases from V and 10 from J, leaving 12 bases between them. Written as DNA, the CDR3 is TGTGCCAGCAGCTTGACAGCCCCGAACGTCCTGACTTTC. It specifies CASSLTAPNVLTF.

The chain links TRBV19 to TRBJ1-4; D gene unclear. CDR1 and CDR2 from the germline V gene are LNHDA and SQIVND (reference sequence). The ends were cut back, 4 bases at V and 10 bases at J, with 19 bases in the middle. This CDR3 region has 15 residues. The CDR3 reads CASSNPTRSRGKLFF. CDR3 sequence (DNA): TGTGCCAGTAGTAACCCCACCCGATCCCGGGGAAAACTGTTTTTT.